These 25 T cell receptor beta chains were sequenced from one sample in a study of early T cells in non-severe SARS-CoV-2 infection. One entry per CDR3 protein, called by TCRdb with MiXCR from the 5' RACE reads. The table includes 40,000 to 45,000 distinct CDR3 sequences, roughly 4.7% detected once. The material sequenced was whole blood. The receptors derive from an adult who was a healthcare worker with PCR-confirmed SARS-CoV-2 infection or an uninfected control (not recorded which).

The sample holds many counts of this clonotype. V is TRBV5-4 and J is TRBJ2-1, with D possibly TRBD2 on 6 matching bases. The CDR3 is made up of 15 amino acids. Germline CDR1 reads SGHNT; CDR2 reads YYREEE (reference sequence). Trimming cost V 2 bases and J 13 bases, with 22 bases left between them. The CDR3 DNA reads TGTGCCAGCAGCTTAATGGGACTGCAAGGGACTTTACAGTTCTTC. It encodes CASSLMGLQGTLQFF.

This clonotype was observed at least ten times. The genes are TRBV5-1 and TRBJ1-1; 7 bases match TRBD1. J was trimmed by 4 bases and V by 4 bases; bases with no gene match: 10. CDR1 is SGHRS and CDR2 is YFSETQ in the germline V gene. The CDR3 has 15 amino acids. CDR3 loop: CASSQADRVGTEAFF. The DNA of the CDR3 is TGCGCCAGCAGCCAGGCCGACAGGGTGGGCACTGAAGCTTTCTTT.

This clonotype was recorded at least ten times. This chain links TRBV6-1 with TRBJ2-1; a weak D match, TRBD2 (6 bases). This CDR3 has 15 amino acids. V shed 6 bases and J shed 2 bases, with 14 bases lying between them. Germline V CDR1 and CDR2: MNHNS, SASEGT. DNA of the CDR3: TGTGCCAGCAGCGATGGCGGGACCCCCTACAATGAGCAGTTCTTC. Amino acids: CASSDGGTPYNEQFF.

This clonotype was seen only a few times. This sequence may be a read error, since a much larger clone differs from it by one base. The chain is built from TRBV11-2 and TRBJ2-2; no clear D. Germline values: CDR1 SGHAT, CDR2 FQNNGV. The CDR3 is 13 amino acids. The ends were cut back, 2 bases at V and 0 bases at J, with 1 base in the middle. The CDR3 region is CASSLTNTGELFF. CDR3 in DNA: TGTGCCAGCAGCTTAACGAACACCGGGGAGCTGTTTTTT.

This chain joins TRBV20-1 and TRBJ2-3; TRBD2 matches 9 bases. Germline CDR1 and CDR2: DFQATT and SNEGSKA (reference sequence). This CDR3 region has 15 residues. V was pared by 6 bases and J by 3 bases, with 10 bases of the junction left unmatched. The CDR3 loop reads CSAAPATSGTDTQYF. In DNA, the CDR3 is TGCAGTGCCGCTCCGGCGACTAGCGGAACAGATACGCAGTATTTT.

This clonotype was counted ten times or more. This chain links TRBV30 with TRBJ1-6, with 7 bases fitting TRBD1. The germline V gene has CDR1 GTSNPN and CDR2 SVGIG (reference sequence). CDR3 length: 13 residues. After removal of 0 bases from V and 10 bases from J, the junction contained 3 bases not matched to a gene. The CDR3 coding sequence is TGTGCCTGGAGTGTACAGGGGCGGTCACCCCTCCACTTT. Encoded protein: CAWSVQGRSPLHF.

The chain carries TRBV29-1 and TRBJ2-6; 7 bases agree with TRBD1. Germline V CDR1 and CDR2: SQVTM, ANQGSEA. The CDR3 runs to 14 residues. V was pared by 5 bases and J by 2 bases, with 3 bases of the junction left unmatched. The CDR3 protein is CSVITGAGANVLTF. CDR3 nucleotides: TGCAGCGTTATCACAGGGGCTGGGGCCAACGTCCTGACTTTC. Drawing the rest from reference TRBV29-1 and TRBJ2-6, the complete variable domain is SAVISQKPSRDICQRGTSLTIQCQVDSQVTMMFWYRQQPGQSLTLIATANQGSEATYESGFVIDKFPISRPNLTFSTLTVSNMSPEDSSIYLCSVITGAGANVLTFGAGSRLTVL.

This clonotype is medium-sized. This chain uses TRBV21-1 with TRBJ1-5; the D call of TRBD1 is as the table states it, not checked on the DNA. TRBV21-1 is designated a pseudogene. This CDR3 has 14 amino acids. CDR3 in amino acids: CASIQGVGNQPQHF. CDR3 sequence (DNA): TGTGCCAGCATCCAGGGGGTTGGCAATCAGCCCCAGCATTTT.

This clonotype was recorded many times. This chain links TRBV6-2 or TRBV6-3 with TRBJ2-7; weak D call: TRBD1 (6 bases). V shed 6 bases and J shed 1 base, with 10 bases lying between them. The CDR3 has 13 amino acids. Germline loops: CDR1 MNHEY, CDR2 SVGEGT. Here the CDR3 DNA reads TGTGCCAGCAGCCCGACAGGTTCCTACGAGCAGTACTTC. This gives the protein CASSPTGSYEQYF.

This chain uses TRBV24-1 with TRBJ1-1; D is unclear. The CDR3 consists of 13 residues. Germline CDR1 KGHDR, CDR2 SFDVKD. Trimming cost V 4 bases and J 7 bases, with 12 bases left between them. The CDR3 here is CATSEQSNGEAFF. In DNA, the CDR3 is TGTGCCACCAGTGAACAAAGCAATGGTGAAGCTTTCTTT.

The DNA for the CDR3 is TGCAGTGCCAGACAAACGAACACCGGGGAGCTGTTTTTT. Translation: CSARQTNTGELFF. The chain has TRBV20-1 and TRBJ2-2; the D is unclear. The V gene's germline CDR1 is DFQATT and CDR2 SNEGSKA (reference sequence). This CDR3 is 13 amino acids long. Trimming shortened V by 6 bases and J by 0 bases, and 8 bases separated the two germline ends.

Ten or more counts support this clonotype. The chain carries TRBV18 and TRBJ1-6; 8 nucleotides agree with TRBD1. Per the germline V gene, CDR1 is KGHSH and CDR2 is LQKENI. After removal of 5 bases from V and 9 bases from J, the junction contained 6 bases not matched to a gene. There are 14 residues in the CDR3. CDR3 sequence reads: CASSNQGAGSPLHF. The CDR3 DNA is TGTGCCAGCTCAAACCAGGGGGCTGGTTCACCCCTCCACTTT.

This clonotype was counted only a few times. DNA for the CDR3: TGCGCCAGCAGCTCGGGGGGCCAAAACATTCAGTACTTC. Its protein is CASSSGGQNIQYF. The rearrangement uses TRBV5-1 and TRBJ2-4; D possibly corresponds to TRBD2 (7 bases). The germline V gene encodes CDR1 SGHRS and CDR2 YFSETQ. V lost 3 bases and J lost 5, with 9 bases in between. This CDR3 is built from 13 residues.

V is TRBV14 and J is TRBJ1-1; 8 nucleotides line up with TRBD1. Germline lookup yields CDR1 SGHDN and CDR2 FVKESK. The CDR3 is 15 residues long. J lost 5 bases, V lost 3 bases, and 8 bases had no gene match. In DNA, the CDR3 is TGTGCCAGCAGCCACCGCGGACAGGGAAGGACTGAAGCTTTCTTT. Protein product: CASSHRGQGRTEAFF.

This clonotype was counted many times. The V call is TRBV15, the J call TRBJ1-5; D is ambiguous. Germline V gene sequence: CDR1 LNHNV, CDR2 YYDKDF (reference sequence). The CDR3 has 14 amino acids. V lost 5 bases and J lost 4, with 12 bases in between. CDR3 amino acids: CATSLPGSNQPQHF. In DNA, the CDR3 is TGTGCCACCAGCTTACCCGGGTCTAATCAGCCCCAGCATTTT. The full variable domain, with the rest looked up from reference TRBV15 and TRBJ1-5, is DAMVIQNPRYQVTQFGKPVTLSCSQTLNHNVMYWYQQKSSQAPKLLFHYYDKDFNNEADTPDNFQSRRPNTSFCFLDIRSPGLGDTAMYLCATSLPGSNQPQHFGDGTRLSIL.

The chain uses TRBV18 and TRBJ2-7; D may match TRBD1 or TRBD2 (5 bases each). V lost 3 bases, J lost 6 bases, and 18 bases lay in between. The CDR3 totals 15 residues. Germline assignment: CDR1 KGHSH and CDR2 LQKENI. CDR3 coding DNA: TGTGCCAGCTCACCGATGGCAGGAAGGGGACGCGAGCAGTACTTC. Residues: CASSPMAGRGREQYF.

This clonotype was counted at least ten times. The V call is TRBV10-1, the J call TRBJ2-3, with D perhaps matching TRBD1 (6 bases). CDR3 length: 13 residues. Germline V lookup: CDR1 WNHNN, CDR2 SYGVQD (reference sequence). Trimming removed 5 bases from V and 3 bases from J, with 9 bases in between. CDR3 DNA sequence: TGCGCCAGCAGTCGCCAGGGGACAGATACGCAGTATTTT. It specifies CASSRQGTDTQYF.

This clonotype was seen at least ten times. The CDR3 is CASRDTLRENEQFF. CDR3 coding DNA: TGTGCCAGCAGAGACACACTGCGGGAAAATGAGCAGTTCTTC. The rearrangement uses TRBV6-6 and TRBJ2-1, with TRBD2 as a possible D gene (6 bases). V was cut by 6 bases and J by 7 bases, with 16 bases left in between. The CDR3 is 14 amino acids. Per germline, CDR1 MNHNY and CDR2 SVGAGI (reference sequence).

This clonotype has at least ten counts. This chain uses TRBV24-1 with TRBJ2-2; D gene unclear. V was pared by 8 bases and J by 3 bases, with 12 bases between. Per the germline V gene, CDR1 is KGHDR and CDR2 is SFDVKD. This CDR3 region has 14 residues. CDR3 coding DNA: TGTGCCACCAATCCCTCCACGGACACCGGGGAGCTGTTTTTT. The encoded protein is CATNPSTDTGELFF.

This clonotype was seen ten or more times. J is TRBJ2-5 and V is TRBV24-1; D is possibly TRBD1 or TRBD2 (5 bases each). The CDR3 is 16 residues long. Looked up from germline, CDR1 is KGHDR and CDR2 is SFDVKD. V was trimmed by 5 bases and J by 2 bases, leaving 17 bases between them. The CDR3 here is CATSVLGMGDQETQYF. The CDR3 DNA is TGTGCCACCAGTGTATTGGGGATGGGGGATCAAGAGACCCAGTACTTC.

This clonotype was counted a few times. The gene calls are TRBV20-1 and TRBJ2-2; D possibly corresponds to TRBD1 (6 bases). V was clipped by 3 bases and J by 1 base, with 15 bases between them. CDR1 is DFQATT and CDR2 is SNEGSKA in the germline V gene (reference sequence). The CDR3 extends over 16 amino acids. CDR3 sequence (DNA): TGCAGTGCTAGTCCCAGGGGTGCCCTGAACACCGGGGAGCTGTTTTTT. Translating it yields CSASPRGALNTGELFF.

The chain links TRBV3-1 to TRBJ2-3; 12 positions match TRBD2. Germline CDR1 reads LGHDT; CDR2 reads YNNKEL (reference sequence). V shed 9 bases and J 3 bases; nucleotides not matched to a gene: 7. The CDR3 contains 15 residues. The CDR3 protein is CASAPSGRATDTQYF. The DNA for the CDR3 is TGTGCCAGTGCCCCTAGCGGGAGGGCGACAGATACGCAGTATTTT.

This clonotype was seen repeatedly, ten times or more. The chain couples TRBV30 to TRBJ2-3; 11 bases agree with TRBD1. This CDR3 spans 13 amino acids. Trimming at V came to 5 bases and at J to 5 bases, leaving 3 bases not matched to a gene. Looked up from germline, CDR1 is GTSNPN and CDR2 is SVGIG (reference sequence). The CDR3 sequence is CAWGQGAGDTQYF. DNA for the CDR3: TGTGCCTGGGGACAGGGGGCGGGAGATACGCAGTATTTT.

Within the sample, this clonotype is medium-sized (0.01 to 0.1%). The chain links TRBV7-3 to TRBJ1-2; 7 nucleotides match TRBD1. CDR3 length equals 13 residues. J gave up 3 bases and V 5 bases, and 3 bases lay outside the gene matches. CDR1 and CDR2 (germline): SGHTA, FQGTGA. This CDR3 reads CASSPGQDYGYTF. The DNA for the CDR3 is TGTGCCAGCAGCCCCGGACAGGACTATGGCTACACCTTC.

Ten or more counts support this clonotype. The chain uses TRBV2 and TRBJ2-2, with D possibly TRBD2 on 6 matching bases. CDR1 and CDR2 from the germline V gene are SNHLY and FYNNEI. Trimming took 3 bases from V and 6 from J, leaving 14 bases between them. The CDR3 totals 15 residues. The CDR3 sequence is CASSDTGVAAGELFF. The DNA of the CDR3 is TGTGCCAGCAGTGATACGGGAGTAGCAGCCGGGGAGCTGTTTTTT.